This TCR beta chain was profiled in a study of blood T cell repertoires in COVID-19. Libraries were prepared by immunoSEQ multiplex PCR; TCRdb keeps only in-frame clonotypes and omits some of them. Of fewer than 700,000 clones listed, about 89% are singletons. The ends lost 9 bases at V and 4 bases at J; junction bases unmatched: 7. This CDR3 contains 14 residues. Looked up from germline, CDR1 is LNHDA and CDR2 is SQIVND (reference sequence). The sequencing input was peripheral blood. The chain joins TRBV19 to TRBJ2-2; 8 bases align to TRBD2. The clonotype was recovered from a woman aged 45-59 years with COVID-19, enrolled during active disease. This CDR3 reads CASRERGFTGELFF. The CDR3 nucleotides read TGTGCCAGCCGCGAGCGGGGGTTCACCGGGGAGCTGTTTTTT.